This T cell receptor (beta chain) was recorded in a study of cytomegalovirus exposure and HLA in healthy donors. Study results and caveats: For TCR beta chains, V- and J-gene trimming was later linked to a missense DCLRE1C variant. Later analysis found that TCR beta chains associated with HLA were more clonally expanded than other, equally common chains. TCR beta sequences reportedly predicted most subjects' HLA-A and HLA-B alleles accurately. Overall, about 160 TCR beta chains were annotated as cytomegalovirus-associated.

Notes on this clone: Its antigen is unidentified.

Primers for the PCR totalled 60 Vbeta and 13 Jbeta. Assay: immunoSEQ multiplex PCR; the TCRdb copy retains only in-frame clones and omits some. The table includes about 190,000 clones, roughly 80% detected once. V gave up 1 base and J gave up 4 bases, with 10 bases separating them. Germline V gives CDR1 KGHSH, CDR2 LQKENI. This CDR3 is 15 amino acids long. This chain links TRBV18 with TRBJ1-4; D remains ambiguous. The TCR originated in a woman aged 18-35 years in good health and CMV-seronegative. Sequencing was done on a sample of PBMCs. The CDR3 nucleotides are TGTGCCAGCTCACCACGAACGGTTAATAATGAAAAACTGTTTTTT. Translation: CASSPRTVNNEKLFF.